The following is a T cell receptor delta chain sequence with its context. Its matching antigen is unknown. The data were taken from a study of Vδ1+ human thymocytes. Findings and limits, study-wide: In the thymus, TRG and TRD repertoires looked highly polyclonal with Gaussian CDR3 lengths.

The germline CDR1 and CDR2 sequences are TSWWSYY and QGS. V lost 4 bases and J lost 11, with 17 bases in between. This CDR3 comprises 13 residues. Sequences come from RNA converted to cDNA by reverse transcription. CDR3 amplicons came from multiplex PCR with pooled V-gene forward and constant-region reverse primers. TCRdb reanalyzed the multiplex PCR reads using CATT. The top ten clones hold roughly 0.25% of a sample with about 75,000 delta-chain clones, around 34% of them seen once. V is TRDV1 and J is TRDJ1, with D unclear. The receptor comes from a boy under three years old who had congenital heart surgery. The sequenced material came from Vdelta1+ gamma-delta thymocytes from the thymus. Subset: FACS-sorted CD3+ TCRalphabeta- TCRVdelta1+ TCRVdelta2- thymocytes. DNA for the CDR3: TGTGCTCTTGGGGGAGAATTGGCCACGAAGCTCATCTTT. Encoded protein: CALGGELATKLIF.